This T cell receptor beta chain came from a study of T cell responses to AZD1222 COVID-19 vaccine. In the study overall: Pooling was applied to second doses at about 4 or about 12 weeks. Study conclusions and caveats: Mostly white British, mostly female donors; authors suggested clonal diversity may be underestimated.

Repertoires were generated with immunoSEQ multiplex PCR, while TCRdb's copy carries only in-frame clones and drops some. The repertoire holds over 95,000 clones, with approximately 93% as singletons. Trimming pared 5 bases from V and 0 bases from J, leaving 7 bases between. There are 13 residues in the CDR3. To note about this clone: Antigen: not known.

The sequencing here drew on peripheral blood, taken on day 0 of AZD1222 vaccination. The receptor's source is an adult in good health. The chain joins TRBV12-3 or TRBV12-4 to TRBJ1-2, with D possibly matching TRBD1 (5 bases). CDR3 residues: CASSMTANYGYTF. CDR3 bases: TGTGCCAGCAGTATGACAGCTAACTATGGCTACACCTTC.